Reported below is one T cell receptor (beta chain). The data derive from a study of T cells in Graves' hyperthyroidism and ophthalmopathy. TCR beta CDR3 region amplification was performed from RNA transcripts. In the first-round RT-PCR of the TCR CDR3, the HTBI primer set was used. TCRdb itself ran the multiplex PCR reads through MiXCR, one entry per CDR3 protein. This sample has some 800,000 distinct CDR3 sequences, with 38% found just once. The CDR3 loop spans 13 amino acids. Germline lookup yields CDR1 MNHEY and CDR2 SVGAGI. Trimming pared 2 bases from V and 4 bases from J, leaving 8 bases between. The chain couples TRBV6-5 to TRBJ1-1, with TRBD1 as a possible D gene (5 bases). The sample was blood. The source is a man younger than 35 with Graves' hyperthyroidism. The CDR3 region is CASSYGAGTEAFF. The CDR3 DNA reads TGTGCCAGCAGTTACGGGGCAGGCACTGAAGCTTTCTTT.